Listed below are T cell receptor beta chains from one sample, sequenced in a study of beta chain features in type 1 diabetes. TCRdb's table, derived via immunoSEQ multiplex PCR, lists solely in-frame clones and lacks some. The sample includes 130,000 or so clones, roughly 9.7% of them seen just once. Sequenced material: central memory CD4+ T cells from blood. Receptors originate from a middle-aged woman in good health. CDR3s include the opening cysteine and the closing phenylalanine or tryptophan. Fields, in order: clone size, V gene, J gene, D gene, CDR3 DNA, CDR3 protein. D genes are given only for firm matches. Size tells how often a clone was seen (once, few, many) or the class of an expanded clone, and some rows leave it out.

size: few
V: TRBV5-1
J: TRBJ1-2
D: NA
DNA: TGCGCCAGCAGCCGGCGGCCTGGGGCAGACTATGGCTACACCTTC
CDR3: CASSRRPGADYGYTF

size: NA
V: TRBV15
J: TRBJ1-2
D: NA
DNA: TGTGCCACCAGCAGAGATGGGGGCACGGTCTATGGCTACACCTTC
CDR3: CATSRDGGTVYGYTF

size: few
V: TRBV6-1
J: TRBJ2-5
D: NA
DNA: TGTGCCAGCAGTGAGGTCGGGGGCAGGGGGCAAGAGACCCAGTACTTC
CDR3: CASSEVGGRGQETQYF

size: many
V: TRBV5-6
J: TRBJ2-4
D: TRBD2
DNA: TGTGCCAGCTCAGACTTAGCGGGGCCTAAAAACATTCAGTACTTC
CDR3: CASSDLAGPKNIQYF

size: NA
V: TRBV10-1
J: TRBJ1-2
D: TRBD1
DNA: TGCGCCAGCAGGACGGGACAGGGGGCCTATGGCTACACCTTC
CDR3: CASRTGQGAYGYTF

size: few
V: TRBV5-1
J: TRBJ1-1
D: TRBD1
DNA: TGCGCCAGCAGCTCCACAGGGGGCAGGAGGAACACTGAAGCTTTCTTT
CDR3: CASSSTGGRRNTEAFF

size: NA
V: TRBV15
J: TRBJ1-3
D: NA
DNA: TGTGCCACCAGCAGCACAGGGTTGGGACCCTCTGGAAACACCATATATTTT
CDR3: CATSSTGLGPSGNTIYF

size: NA
V: TRBV6-1
J: TRBJ2-7
D: TRBD2
DNA: TGTGCCAGCACCCCGGGGGGTTCCTACGAGCAGTACTTC
CDR3: CASTPGGSYEQYF

size: few
V: TRBV5-6
J: TRBJ1-6
D: NA
DNA: TGTGCCAGCAGCCCCCAGGGTTATAATTCACCCCTCCACTTT
CDR3: CASSPQGYNSPLHF

size: NA
V: TRBV12-5
J: TRBJ1-4
D: NA
DNA: TGTGCTAGTGGTGGTACAGGGACCCGTAATGAAAAACTGTTTTTT
CDR3: CASGGTGTRNEKLFF

size: few
V: TRBV6-5
J: TRBJ1-6
D: NA
DNA: TGTGCCAGCAGTTACTACGGGGAACAAGAATCACCCCTCCACTTT
CDR3: CASSYYGEQESPLHF

size: NA
V: TRBV27
J: TRBJ2-3
D: TRBD1
DNA: TGTGCCAGCAGTTTTAGGGGACAGGGGTCAGATACGCAGTATTTT
CDR3: CASSFRGQGSDTQYF

size: NA
V: TRBV7-2
J: TRBJ1-6
D: TRBD1
DNA: TGTGCCAGCAGCGCGATAGTGGGACAGGGTAATTCACCCCTCCACTTT
CDR3: CASSAIVGQGNSPLHF

size: NA
V: TRBV7-2
J: TRBJ2-2
D: TRBD2
DNA: TGTGCCAGCAGCTCCATGGCGGGGGGGATCACCGGGGAGCTGTTTTTT
CDR3: CASSSMAGGITGELFF

size: once
V: TRBV6-1
J: TRBJ1-5
D: NA
DNA: TGTGCCAGCAGGAGGGAAAACGGCAATCAGCCCCAGCATTTT
CDR3: CASRRENGNQPQHF

size: NA
V: TRBV11-2
J: TRBJ2-7
D: NA
DNA: TGTGCCAGCAAAAGGGGACCAGGGGACGAGCAGTACTTC
CDR3: CASKRGPGDEQYF

size: NA
V: TRBV5-1
J: TRBJ2-5
D: TRBD1
DNA: TGCGCCAGCAGCTCTACAGGGGAAGAGACCCAGTACTTC
CDR3: CASSSTGEETQYF

size: few
V: TRBV6-1
J: TRBJ2-3
D: NA
DNA: TGTGCCAGCAGATCGACTAGCACAGATACGCAGTATTTT
CDR3: CASRSTSTDTQYF

size: few
V: TRBV21-1
J: TRBJ2-2
D: NA
DNA: TGTGCCAGCTATCGATTTCAGGGCTGCACCGGGGAGCTGTTTTTT
CDR3: CASYRFQGCTGELFF

size: few
V: TRBV27
J: TRBJ1-6
D: NA
DNA: TGTGCCAGCAGTTTAGGGAGGGGTTCACCCCTCCACTTT
CDR3: CASSLGRGSPLHF

size: NA
V: TRBV11-2
J: TRBJ2-7
D: NA
DNA: TGTGCCAGCAGTGTAGACCCTAGCTCCTACGAGCAGTACTTC
CDR3: CASSVDPSSYEQYF

size: few
V: TRBV27
J: TRBJ1-6
D: TRBD1
DNA: TGTGCCAGCAGTGACAGGGACAAATACCTACCCCTCCACTTT
CDR3: CASSDRDKYLPLHF

size: few
V: TRBV4-3
J: TRBJ1-1
D: NA
DNA: TGCGCCAGCAGCCAAGAGGTAGCAGGGTCCCCAACTGGGACTGAAGCTTTCTTT
CDR3: CASSQEVAGSPTGTEAFF

size: NA
V: TRBV9
J: TRBJ1-3
D: NA
DNA: TGTGCCAGCAGCGTAGTAGCCGGCTACTCTGGAAACACCATATATTTT
CDR3: CASSVVAGYSGNTIYF

size: few
V: TRBV4-3
J: TRBJ2-3
D: TRBD2
DNA: TGCGCCAGCAGCCGTCGACTAGCGGGAGATACGCAGTATTTT
CDR3: CASSRRLAGDTQYF

size: NA
V: TRBV10-3
J: TRBJ1-1
D: TRBD1
DNA: TGTGCCATCAGTGTTCCTCGACAGGGTGGCACTGAAGCTTTCTTT
CDR3: CAISVPRQGGTEAFF

size: NA
V: TRBV6-6
J: TRBJ2-7
D: TRBD1
DNA: TGTGCCAGCAGACCGGGACAGGGAGGATCCTACGAGCAGTACTTC
CDR3: CASRPGQGGSYEQYF

size: NA
V: TRBV5-6
J: TRBJ1-1
D: NA
DNA: TGTGCCAGCAGCCTCTTTACGGGGGGAGGTTTTGGGACTGAAGCTTTCTTT
CDR3: CASSLFTGGGFGTEAFF

size: few
V: TRBV2
J: TRBJ2-7
D: TRBD1
DNA: TGTGCCAGCAGACGGACAGGGGGGATGGGGGAGCAGTACTTC
CDR3: CASRRTGGMGEQYF

size: few
V: TRBV6-5
J: TRBJ2-7
D: TRBD1
DNA: TGTGCCAGCAGCCTCGGGACAGGGACCTACGAGCAGTACTTC
CDR3: CASSLGTGTYEQYF

size: NA
V: TRBV4-3
J: TRBJ2-5
D: NA
DNA: TGCGCCAGCAGCCAAGATTTAGGACTGGGGGAGACCCAGTACTTC
CDR3: CASSQDLGLGETQYF

size: NA
V: TRBV7-9
J: TRBJ1-2
D: NA
DNA: TGTGCCAGCAGCTTAGTACCGGTAACTAACTATGGCTACACCTTC
CDR3: CASSLVPVTNYGYTF

size: NA
V: TRBV18
J: TRBJ1-5
D: TRBD1
DNA: TGTGCCAGCTCATCTACAGGGGTGTGGCAGCCCCAGCATTTT
CDR3: CASSSTGVWQPQHF

size: few
V: TRBV6-6
J: TRBJ2-3
D: TRBD1
DNA: TGTGCCAGCAACCGACAGGGGGTCGCAGATACGCAGTATTTT
CDR3: CASNRQGVADTQYF

size: few
V: TRBV5-1
J: TRBJ1-1
D: TRBD1
DNA: TGCGCCAGCAGCCCCAATTCAGACAGGGTGAACACTGAAGCTTTCTTT
CDR3: CASSPNSDRVNTEAFF

size: NA
V: TRBV11-2
J: TRBJ2-5
D: NA
DNA: TGTGCCAGCAGCCCAACGGGACTGCAAGAGACCCAGTACTTC
CDR3: CASSPTGLQETQYF

size: NA
V: TRBV15
J: TRBJ1-3
D: TRBD1
DNA: TGTGCCACCAGCATGACAGGGCCTGGAAACACCATATATTTT
CDR3: CATSMTGPGNTIYF

size: few
V: TRBV2
J: TRBJ1-2
D: NA
DNA: TGTGCCAGCAGGGGCAGTAACTATGGCTACACCTTC
CDR3: CASRGSNYGYTF

size: few
V: TRBV5-1
J: TRBJ2-5
D: NA
DNA: TGCGCCAGCAGCTTGACAGGCGGCGAGACCCAGTACTTC
CDR3: CASSLTGGETQYF

size: NA
V: TRBV18
J: TRBJ1-1
D: NA
DNA: TGTGCCTCCCTGAATCCTACTTACACTGAAGCTTTCTTT
CDR3: CASLNPTYTEAFF

size: few
V: TRBV11-2
J: TRBJ2-1
D: TRBD2
DNA: TGTGCCAGCAGCCAACCCGGGAGGGGGAGCAATGAGCAGTTCTTC
CDR3: CASSQPGRGSNEQFF

size: NA
V: TRBV4-2
J: TRBJ1-1
D: NA
DNA: TGTGCCAGCAGCCAAGAAGGAACGGGACTAAACACTGAAGCTTTCTTT
CDR3: CASSQEGTGLNTEAFF

size: few
V: TRBV6-6
J: TRBJ2-2
D: NA
DNA: TGTGCCAGCAGTTCTCAGGGTTCCACCGGGGAGCTGTTTTTT
CDR3: CASSSQGSTGELFF

size: many
V: TRBV7-2
J: TRBJ2-7
D: NA
DNA: TGTGCCAGCAGCCCCTACTCACTAGTCGACGAGCAGTACTTC
CDR3: CASSPYSLVDEQYF

size: few
V: TRBV4-3
J: TRBJ2-3
D: TRBD2
DNA: TGCGCCAGCAGCCAAACTGGGACTAGCCCCACAGATACGCAGTATTTT
CDR3: CASSQTGTSPTDTQYF

size: few
V: TRBV11-2
J: TRBJ2-1
D: TRBD2
DNA: TGTGCCAGCAGCCGAGGGCTAGCGGGGGGCAAGTACAATGAGCAGTTCTTC
CDR3: CASSRGLAGGKYNEQFF

size: many
V: TRBV6-5
J: TRBJ2-5
D: TRBD1
DNA: TGTGCCAGCAGTGTTCTGACAGGGGCGGGAGAGACCCAGTACTTC
CDR3: CASSVLTGAGETQYF

size: few
V: TRBV7-2
J: TRBJ1-2
D: TRBD1
DNA: TGTGCCAGCAGCTTCCCTCTAGGGACAGGGGGCTCCTATGGCTACACCTTC
CDR3: CASSFPLGTGGSYGYTF